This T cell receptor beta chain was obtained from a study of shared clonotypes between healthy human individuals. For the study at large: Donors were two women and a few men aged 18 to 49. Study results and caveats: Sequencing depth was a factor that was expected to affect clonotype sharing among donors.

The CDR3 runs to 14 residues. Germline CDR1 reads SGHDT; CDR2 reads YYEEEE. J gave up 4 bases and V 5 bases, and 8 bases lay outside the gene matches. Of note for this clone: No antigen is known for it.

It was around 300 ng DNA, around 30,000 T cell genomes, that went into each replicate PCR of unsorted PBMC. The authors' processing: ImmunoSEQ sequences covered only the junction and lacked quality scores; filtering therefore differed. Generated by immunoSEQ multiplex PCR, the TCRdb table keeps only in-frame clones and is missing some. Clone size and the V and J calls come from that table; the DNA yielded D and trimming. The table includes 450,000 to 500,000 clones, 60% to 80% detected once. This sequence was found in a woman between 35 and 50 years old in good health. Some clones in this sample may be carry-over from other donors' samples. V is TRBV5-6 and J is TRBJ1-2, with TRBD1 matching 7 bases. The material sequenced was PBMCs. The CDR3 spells CASSPTGTVYGYTF. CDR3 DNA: TGTGCCAGCAGTCCTACCGGGACAGTCTATGGCTACACCTTC.